These 13 T cell receptor beta chains were all obtained from the same sample, sequenced in a study of cytomegalovirus exposure and HLA in healthy donors. Use of 60 Vbeta and 13 Jbeta primers characterized the PCR. Assay used: immunoSEQ multiplex PCR; TCRdb lists only in-frame clones, some missing. The sample records approximately 140,000 clones, roughly 66% being singletons. The sample taken for sequencing was PBMCs. The receptors were gathered from an older woman in good health and CMV-seronegative.

The CDR3 sequence is CSVEEPLAGGYEQYF. The CDR3 nucleotides are TGCAGCGTTGAAGAACCCCTAGCGGGGGGATACGAGCAGTACTTC. J is TRBJ2-7 and V is TRBV29-1, with 11 nucleotides matching TRBD2. CDR1 is SQVTM, CDR2 ANQGSEA, per germline. The CDR3 consists of 15 residues. J was trimmed by 4 bases and V by 0 bases; bases with no gene match: 5.

The J gene is TRBJ1-1, the V gene TRBV9, with D possibly being TRBD1 (5 bases). This CDR3 comprises 14 residues. Germline loops: CDR1 SGDLS, CDR2 YYNGEE. Trimming stripped 1 base from V and 1 base from J, with 8 bases between. As DNA, the CDR3 is TGTGCCAGCAGCGTAATACAGGAGAACACTGAAGCTTTCTTT. Translated, it gives CASSVIQENTEAFF.

The rearrangement links TRBV28 to TRBJ2-7; 8 nucleotides agree with TRBD1. This CDR3 spans 18 amino acids. Germline assignment: CDR1 MDHEN and CDR2 SYDVKM. V gave up 2 bases and J gave up 0 bases; unmatched junction bases: 12. CDR3 DNA sequence: TGTGCCAGCAGTTTACTGATAACCTTGGACAGGGTCTCCTACGAGCAGTACTTC. Amino acid sequence: CASSLLITLDRVSYEQYF.

The chain links TRBV19 to TRBJ2-2; 8 bases align to TRBD1. The germline V gene has CDR1 LNHDA and CDR2 SQIVND (reference sequence). This CDR3 is built from 15 residues. Trimming took 10 bases from V and 7 from J; bases not matched to a gene: 14. The CDR3 reads CATQAPGGTGGELFF. The CDR3 DNA sequence: TGTGCCACCCAGGCCCCTGGCGGGACAGGCGGGGAGCTGTTTTTT.

This chain uses TRBV7-2 with TRBJ2-5; 8 bases line up with TRBD2. The CDR3 length is 15 residues. The V segment lost 1 base and the J segment 1 base; nucleotides outside the gene matches: 2. Looked up from germline, CDR1 is SGHTA and CDR2 is FQGNSA. The CDR3 coding sequence is TGTGCCAGCAGCTTAGGCGGGGGGTTCCAAGAGACCCAGTACTTC. Encoded protein: CASSLGGGFQETQYF.

V and J are TRBV7-2 and TRBJ2-5; 9 bases are shared with TRBD1. With 2 bases clipped from V and 5 bases from J, the junction kept 9 bases outside the gene matches. Germline V gene sequence: CDR1 SGHTA, CDR2 FQGNSA. The CDR3 length is 16 residues. The CDR3, as DNA: TGTGCCAGCAGCTTAAAAGGACAGGGGCGGCGGGAGACCCAGTACTTC. This translates into CASSLKGQGRRETQYF.

This clone was seen just once. The chain uses TRBV7-3 and TRBJ2-2, with 7 nucleotides matching TRBD2. Germline CDR1 is SGHTA and CDR2 is FQGTGA. This CDR3 region has 14 residues. Trimming cost V 5 bases and J 8 bases; bases outside gene matches: 8. Written as DNA, the CDR3 is TGTGCCAGCAGCCTCAGCGGGGCTGGGGGGGAGCTGTTTTTT. This sequence encodes CASSLSGAGGELFF.

The chain uses TRBV19 and TRBJ2-1; maybe TRBD1 (6 bases). The CDR3 has 10 residues. V was shortened by 7 bases and J by 8 bases, with 6 bases between the two germline ends. Germline values: CDR1 LNHDA, CDR2 SQIVND (reference sequence). In DNA form, the CDR3 reads TGTGCCAGTACAGGGGATGAGCAGTTCTTC. Amino acids: CASTGDEQFF.

In nucleotides, the CDR3 is TGTGCCAGCAGCGTTTCACAGGGGGCTGACTACGAGCAGTACTTC. It codes for CASSVSQGADYEQYF. J is TRBJ2-7 and V is TRBV9; TRBD1 agrees at 9 bases. The V gene's germline CDR1 is SGDLS and CDR2 YYNGEE. CDR3 length: 15 amino acids. Losses at the gene ends were 2 bases for V and 3 bases for J; bases not matched to a gene: 6. Combining the CDR3 with reference TRBV9 and TRBJ2-7 gives the whole variable domain DSGVTQTPKHLITATGQRVTLRCSPRSGDLSVYWYQQSLDQGLQFLIQYYNGEERAKGNILERFSAQQFPDLHSELNLSSLELGDSALYFCASSVSQGADYEQYFGPGTRLTVT.

The chain employs TRBV29-1 and TRBJ1-5; D is undetermined. From germline, CDR1 is SQVTM and CDR2 ANQGSEA. The CDR3 loop spans 13 amino acids. Trimming removed 5 bases at V and 3 bases at J, with 11 bases between. The CDR3 nucleotides read TGCAGCGTTTCTTACAGCATCAATCAGCCCCAGCATTTT. It specifies CSVSYSINQPQHF.

This clone was picked up one time. The V and J genes are TRBV7-2 and TRBJ2-2, with 9 nucleotides matching TRBD2. V trimming: 1 base; J trimming: 7 bases; junction bases outside the gene matches: 10. This CDR3 region has 17 residues. CDR1 and CDR2 from the germline V gene are SGHTA and FQGNSA. CDR3 region: CASSLEVAGGTGGELFF. The DNA for the CDR3 is TGTGCCAGCAGCTTAGAGGTCGCGGGAGGGACGGGCGGGGAGCTGTTTTTT.

The chain has TRBV19 and TRBJ1-2; D unresolved. The CDR3 has 15 amino acids. Germline V lookup: CDR1 LNHDA, CDR2 SQIVND (reference sequence). With 4 bases removed from V and 3 bases from J, the gap between germline ends came to 15 bases. This CDR3 is CASSTPGEDHYGYTF. The CDR3 coding sequence is TGTGCCAGTAGTACCCCCGGGGAGGACCACTATGGCTACACCTTC.

This chain uses TRBV19 with TRBJ2-5, with D possibly matching TRBD1 (6 bases). The length of the CDR3 is 14 residues. Per the germline V gene, CDR1 is LNHDA and CDR2 is SQIVND (reference sequence). Trimming took off 1 base at V and 5 bases at J, with 11 bases between the two ends. The CDR3 loop reads CASSIGTVPETQYF. CDR3 bases: TGTGCCAGTAGTATAGGGACAGTCCCGGAGACCCAGTACTTC.